These 15 T cell receptor beta chains came from one sample sequenced in a study of blood T cell repertoires in COVID-19. Using immunoSEQ multiplex PCR, the repertoire was profiled, and TCRdb retains in-frame clones only, with some absent. The sample has roughly 15,000 clones, roughly nine tenths seen once. Sequencing was carried out using peripheral blood. These receptors were collected from a human donor in a cohort sampled during active COVID-19.

J is TRBJ2-5 and V is TRBV30; perhaps TRBD1 as D (5 bases). Per the germline V gene, CDR1 is GTSNPN and CDR2 is SVGIG (reference sequence). Trimming pared 5 bases from V and 7 bases from J, leaving 14 bases between. The CDR3 has 12 residues. Written as DNA, the CDR3 is TGTGCCTGGGCGAGACAGTTAGGGACCCAGTACTTC. Protein: CAWARQLGTQYF.

The V call is TRBV2, the J call TRBJ1-1; possible D gene TRBD1, 5 bases. CDR1 SNHLY and CDR2 FYNNEI come from the germline V gene. CDR3 length equals 17 residues. V was pared by 2 bases and J by 5 bases, with 21 bases between. The CDR3 DNA reads TGTGCCAGCAGTGAAAATCCAGAAGGGGTGGGAGGAACTGAAGCTTTCTTT. Its translation: CASSENPEGVGGTEAFF.

This chain joins TRBV2 and TRBJ2-3, with 12 bases matching TRBD2. This CDR3 contains 19 residues. CDR1 and CDR2 (germline): SNHLY, FYNNEI. The junction had 13 bases not matched to a gene; V was cut back by 2 bases and J by 4 bases. This CDR3 reads CASSEQPVGLAGTPDTQYF. The CDR3 nucleotides are TGTGCCAGCAGTGAACAACCCGTAGGACTAGCGGGGACCCCAGATACGCAGTATTTT.

This sequence joins TRBV4-3 and TRBJ1-2, with 7 bases fitting TRBD1. The V gene end was trimmed by 0 bases and the J gene end by 4 bases; junction bases not matched to a gene: 5. CDR1 and CDR2 from the germline V gene are LGHNA and YSLEER. This CDR3 has 15 amino acids. The CDR3 spells CASSQDRRGLYGYTF. The CDR3 nucleotides are TGCGCCAGCAGCCAAGATAGGAGGGGGCTCTATGGCTACACCTTC.

The gene calls are TRBV4-1 and TRBJ1-5; 8 bases line up with TRBD1. Germline V CDR1 and CDR2: MGHRA, YSYEKL. The trim removed 3 bases at V and 6 bases at J, leaving 4 bases unmatched. The CDR3 is 14 residues long. The CDR3 DNA reads TGCGCCAGCAGCCACATGACAGGGGCTCAGCCCCAGCATTTT. Its protein product is CASSHMTGAQPQHF.

The chain has TRBV2 and TRBJ1-1; 7 bases fit TRBD1. V dropped 9 bases and J dropped 0; count of bases not matched to a gene: 10. The CDR3 runs 15 residues. CDR1 and CDR2 from the germline V gene are SNHLY and FYNNEI. CDR3 DNA: TGTGCCAGTATACCAGGGACAGTCATGAACACTGAAGCTTTCTTT. This sequence encodes CASIPGTVMNTEAFF.

The chain carries TRBV18 and TRBJ1-3; no clear D. CDR3 size: 16 residues. Germline CDR1 reads KGHSH; CDR2 reads LQKENI. Deletions cut 3 bases from V and 0 bases from J, with 12 bases between. The CDR3 loop reads CASSPSPQDSGNTIYF. The CDR3 DNA reads TGTGCCAGCTCACCGAGCCCCCAGGACTCTGGAAACACCATATATTTT. The variable domain in full, completed from reference TRBV18 and TRBJ1-3, reads NAGVMQNPRHLVRRRGQEARLRCSPMKGHSHVYWYRQLPEEGLKFMVYLQKENIIDESGMPKERFSAEFPKEGPSILRIQQVVRGDSAAYFCASSPSPQDSGNTIYFGEGSWLTVV.

This chain joins TRBV4-2 and TRBJ2-5; 7 bases line up with TRBD1. V was clipped by 4 bases and J by 1 base; unmatched bases: 6. Germline CDR1 LGHNA, CDR2 YNFKEQ. CDR3 length equals 15 residues. CDR3 amino acids: CASSRSWDSQETQYF. In DNA, the CDR3 is TGTGCCAGCAGCCGCAGCTGGGACAGCCAAGAGACCCAGTACTTC.

J is TRBJ1-1 and V is TRBV6-6, with D maybe TRBD1 (5 bases). Germline V gives CDR1 MNHNY, CDR2 SVGAGI (reference sequence). The CDR3 contains 13 residues. Deletions cut 5 bases from V and 1 base from J, with 8 bases between. The CDR3 here is CASSQGQNTEAFF. The CDR3 nucleotides read TGTGCCAGCAGTCAAGGACAGAACACTGAAGCTTTCTTT.

The rearrangement joins TRBV6-5 to TRBJ1-3, with TRBD1 matching over 7 bases. J lost 4 bases, V lost 0 bases, and 3 bases had no gene match. The length of the CDR3 is 15 residues. Germline V gene data show CDR1 as MNHEY and CDR2 as SVGAGI. The CDR3 DNA is TGTGCCAGCAGTTACTCCGGGACAGACGGAAACACCATATATTTT. It specifies CASSYSGTDGNTIYF.

In its sample, this clone was seen once. The rearrangement links TRBV7-8 to TRBJ1-2; TRBD1 is a possible D gene (6 bases). Trimming stripped 2 bases from V and 4 bases from J, with 14 bases between. Germline V gene sequence: CDR1 SGHVS, CDR2 FQNEAQ. The CDR3 runs 15 residues. CDR3 residues: CASSLKDGQPYGYTF. The CDR3 coding sequence is TGTGCCAGCAGCTTAAAAGACGGACAGCCCTATGGCTACACCTTC.

The CDR3 sequence is CASSPRGPNTGELFF. DNA for the CDR3: TGTGCCAGCAGCCCGCGGGGGCCGAACACCGGGGAGCTGTTTTTT. The chain has TRBV7-9 and TRBJ2-2, with D tentatively TRBD2 (7 bases). Trimming removed 5 bases from V and 0 bases from J, with 10 bases in between. Germline CDR1 and CDR2: SEHNR and FQNEAQ (reference sequence). The CDR3 spans 15 residues.

The chain couples TRBV27 to TRBJ2-2; D uncertain. V was cut by 4 bases and J by 4 bases, with 13 bases left in between. The CDR3 runs to 15 residues. CDR1 and CDR2 (germline): MNHEY, SMNVEV (reference sequence). CDR3 sequence reads: CASSSVSRVTGELFF. CDR3 DNA sequence: TGTGCCAGCAGTTCGGTTAGCCGAGTCACCGGGGAGCTGTTTTTT.

J is TRBJ2-3 and V is TRBV19; 10 positions agree with TRBD1. The CDR3 covers 15 residues. The trim removed 10 bases at V and 1 base at J, leaving 8 bases unmatched. Germline CDR1 and CDR2: LNHDA and SQIVND (reference sequence). CDR3 nucleotides: TGTGCCACCTCAGACAGGGGGCAAGGCACAGATACGCAGTATTTT. This codes for CATSDRGQGTDTQYF.

The chain carries TRBV27 and TRBJ2-1; D might be TRBD2 (6 bases). Trimming took off 6 bases at V and 1 base at J, with 10 bases between the two ends. The germline gives CDR1 MNHEY, CDR2 SMNVEV (reference sequence). This CDR3 has 14 residues. CDR3: CASRPGESYNEQFF. In DNA, the CDR3 is TGTGCCAGCAGGCCGGGGGAATCCTACAATGAGCAGTTCTTC.